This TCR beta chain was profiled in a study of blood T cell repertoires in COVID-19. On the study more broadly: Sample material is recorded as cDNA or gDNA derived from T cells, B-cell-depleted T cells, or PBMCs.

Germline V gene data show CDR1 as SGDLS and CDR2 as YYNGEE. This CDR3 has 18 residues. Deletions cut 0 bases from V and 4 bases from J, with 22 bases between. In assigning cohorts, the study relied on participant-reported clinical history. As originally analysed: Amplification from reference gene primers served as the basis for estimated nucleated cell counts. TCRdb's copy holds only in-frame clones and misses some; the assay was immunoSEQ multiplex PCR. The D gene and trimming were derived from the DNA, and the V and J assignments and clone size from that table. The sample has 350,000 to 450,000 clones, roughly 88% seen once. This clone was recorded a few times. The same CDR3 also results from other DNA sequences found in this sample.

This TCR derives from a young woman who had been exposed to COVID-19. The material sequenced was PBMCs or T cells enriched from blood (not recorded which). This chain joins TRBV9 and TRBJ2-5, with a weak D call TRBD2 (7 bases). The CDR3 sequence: CASSVGGGGAGIGETQYF. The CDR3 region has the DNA TGTGCCAGCAGCGTAGGAGGAGGGGGGGCAGGGATAGGAGAGACCCAGTACTTC.